Shown below are 25 T cell receptor beta chains from a single sample sequenced in a study of shared clonotypes between healthy human individuals. The assay was immunoSEQ multiplex PCR, and TCRdb's table has in-frame clones only and misses some. The profile shows around 980,000 clones, 75% to 80% of them singletons. The sequencing sample was made of memory CD4+ T cells from PBMCs. Subset: CD45RA-negative fraction. The source of these receptors is a man between 18 and 29 years old in good health. Some clones in this sample may be carry-over from other donors' samples.

V is TRBV7-9 and J is TRBJ1-4; 7 bases agree with TRBD1. CDR3 length equals 15 residues. Germline V lookup: CDR1 SEHNR, CDR2 FQNEAQ (reference sequence). Trimming at V came to 5 bases and at J to 4 bases, leaving 7 bases not matched to a gene. The CDR3 is CASSPQGRLNEKLFF. CDR3 sequence (DNA): TGTGCCAGCAGCCCACAGGGGCGTCTTAATGAAAAACTGTTTTTT.

The chain uses TRBV4-2 and TRBJ1-2, with 7 bases lining up with TRBD1. Germline V gene sequence: CDR1 LGHNA, CDR2 YNFKEQ. The CDR3 runs 17 residues. After removal of 0 bases from V and 5 bases from J, the junction contained 12 bases not matched to a gene. CDR3 residues: CASSQDARGTPPYGYTF. CDR3 nucleotides: TGTGCCAGCAGCCAAGATGCCAGGGGGACCCCTCCTTATGGCTACACCTTC.

The chain recombines TRBV29-1 with TRBJ2-7, with 11 positions matching TRBD1. The germline CDR1 and CDR2 sequences are SQVTM and ANQGSEA. The CDR3 is 15 amino acids. The V gene end was trimmed by 7 bases and the J gene end by 2 bases; junction bases not matched to a gene: 10. CDR3 sequence: CSATVPGQGAYEQYF. The DNA for the CDR3 is TGCAGCGCCACGGTGCCGGGACAGGGGGCCTACGAGCAGTACTTC.

The J gene is TRBJ2-1, the V gene TRBV27, with D uncertain. The V gene lost 5 bases and the J gene lost 4 bases, with 15 bases spanning the gap. The CDR3 loop spans 15 amino acids. CDR1 is MNHEY and CDR2 is SMNVEV in the germline V gene (reference sequence). The CDR3 coding sequence is TGTGCCAGCAGTCCAATCGGCCAATTTTACAATGAGCAGTTCTTC. Translated, it gives CASSPIGQFYNEQFF.

The chain recombines TRBV2 with TRBJ1-5; D unresolved. CDR1 is SNHLY and CDR2 is FYNNEI in the germline V gene. Trimming cost V 6 bases and J 5 bases, with 11 bases left between them. This CDR3 contains 13 residues. CDR3 in amino acids: CASRTGPYQPQHF. The DNA of the CDR3 is TGTGCCAGCAGAACGGGCCCCTATCAGCCCCAGCATTTT.

The rearrangement joins TRBV28 to TRBJ1-3; D unclear. Germline CDR1 is MDHEN and CDR2 is SYDVKM. Deletions cut 5 bases from V and 1 base from J, with 6 bases between. The CDR3 length is 13 residues. CDR3 nucleotide sequence: TGTGCCAGCAGTGTACTTTCTGGAAACACCATATATTTT. Amino acids: CASSVLSGNTIYF.

The CDR3 DNA reads TGTGCCAGCAGCCCAAGGGCTAGCGGGAGGGGAGATACGCAGTATTTT. This codes for CASSPRASGRGDTQYF. The J gene is TRBJ2-3, the V gene TRBV7-3; 12 bases line up with TRBD2. CDR3 length: 16 amino acids. Germline V gene sequence: CDR1 SGHTA, CDR2 FQGTGA. V was clipped by 5 bases and J by 5 bases; unmatched bases: 8. The entire variable domain, with the rest obtained from reference TRBV7-3 and TRBJ2-3, is as follows: GAGVSQTPSNKVTEKGKYVELRCDPISGHTALYWYRQSLGQGPEFLIYFQGTGAADDSGLPNDRFFAVRPEGSVSTLKIQRTERGDSAVYLCASSPRASGRGDTQYFGPGTRLTVL.

Comment on this clone: This same CDR3 is encoded by further DNA sequences in the sample. The CDR3 DNA sequence: TGTGCCAGCAGCCGGTCTAATACTGAAGCTTTCTTT. Translating gives CASSRSNTEAFF. The chain uses TRBV7-8 and TRBJ1-1, with unresolved D. This CDR3 contains 12 residues. The V end lost 5 bases, the J end lost 5 bases, and 9 bases lay between the germline ends. Germline V gene sequence: CDR1 SGHVS, CDR2 FQNEAQ.

The J gene is TRBJ2-7, the V gene TRBV7-9; a possible D gene is TRBD1 (5 bases). V was trimmed by 5 bases and J by 2 bases, leaving 16 bases between them. The CDR3 loop spans 15 amino acids. Germline V gene sequence: CDR1 SEHNR, CDR2 FQNEAQ (reference sequence). CDR3 DNA sequence: TGTGCCAGCAGCCAAGATTTGACAGAAACCTACGAGCAGTACTTC. Translated: CASSQDLTETYEQYF.

This clone was picked up many times. In the same sample, other DNA sequences code for this CDR3. The V call is TRBV4-2, the J call TRBJ2-7; weak D call: TRBD2 (6 bases). The germline V gene encodes CDR1 LGHNA and CDR2 YNFKEQ. The CDR3 runs to 11 residues. The V end was cut by 6 bases, the J end by 6 bases, with 9 bases between. The chain's CDR3 is CASSGGSEQYF. Written as DNA, the CDR3 is TGTGCCAGCAGTGGGGGGTCCGAGCAGTACTTC.

This chain's CDR3 is CASSSPGTYEQYF. The CDR3 nucleotides are TGTGCCAGCAGCTCCCCAGGGACCTACGAGCAGTACTTC. The V call is TRBV7-2, the J call TRBJ2-7, with D perhaps TRBD1 (5 bases). V was pared by 4 bases and J by 2 bases, with 9 bases between. This CDR3 region has 13 residues. Per the germline V gene, CDR1 is SGHTA and CDR2 is FQGNSA.

To note about this clone: At the DNA level, this CDR3 is encoded by other sequences in the same sample as well. The rearrangement uses TRBV2 and TRBJ1-3; D gene ambiguous. Germline lookup yields CDR1 SNHLY and CDR2 FYNNEI. There are 15 residues in the CDR3. Trimming removed 0 bases from V and 4 bases from J, with 10 bases in between. CDR3 loop: CASSEAGGLGNTIYF. Here the CDR3 DNA reads TGTGCCAGCAGTGAAGCTGGAGGGTTGGGAAACACCATATATTTT.

CDR3 DNA sequence: TGTGCCAGCAGCTCGGGGGGTCCCGAGCAGTACTTC. Translating it yields CASSSGGPEQYF. V usage is TRBV7-8 and J usage is TRBJ2-7; 7 bases agree with TRBD2. CDR1 and CDR2 (germline): SGHVS, FQNEAQ. This CDR3 is 12 amino acids long. Germline trimming cut 4 bases from V and 6 bases from J; bases unmatched to any gene: 3.

The chain joins TRBV5-6 to TRBJ2-3; perhaps TRBD2 as D (7 bases). Germline V gene data show CDR1 as SGHDT and CDR2 as YYEEEE. Trimming stripped 4 bases from V and 0 bases from J, with 9 bases between. The CDR3 extends over 14 amino acids. This CDR3 is CASSRGGSTDTQYF. Written as DNA, the CDR3 is TGTGCCAGCAGCAGGGGGGGTAGCACAGATACGCAGTATTTT.

With respect to this clone: An end of the junction differs from the germline gene, which may be a read error. V usage is TRBV28 and J usage is TRBJ2-7; TRBD1 matches at 9 bases. The germline V gene has CDR1 MDHEN and CDR2 SYDVKM. CDR3 length: 11 residues. In nucleotides, the CDR3 is TGTGCCAGCAGCGATGACAGGGGGACCCACTTC. Protein: CASSDDRGTHF. The full variable domain, completed using reference TRBV28 and TRBJ2-7, is DVKVTQSSRYLVKRTGEKVFLECVQDMDHENMFWYRQDPGLGLRLIYFSYDVKMKEKGDIPEGYSVSREKKERFSLILESASTNQTSMYLCASSDDRGTHFGPGTRLTVT.

The chain has TRBV28 and TRBJ1-1; D gene uncertain. CDR3 size: 14 residues. CDR1 and CDR2 (germline): MDHEN, SYDVKM. Trimming took 1 base from V and 0 from J, leaving 6 bases between them. CDR3 bases: TGTGCCAGCAGTTTATACGTCATGAACACTGAAGCTTTCTTT. Encoded protein: CASSLYVMNTEAFF.

The chain recombines TRBV5-1 with TRBJ2-2; tentatively, D is TRBD1 or TRBD2 (5 bases each). Trimming cost V 1 base and J 5 bases, with 12 bases left between them. CDR3 length equals 15 residues. The germline gives CDR1 SGHRS, CDR2 YFSETQ. CDR3 protein: CASSLTAGRTGELFF. The CDR3 DNA reads as TGCGCCAGCAGCTTGACTGCAGGGAGAACCGGGGAGCTGTTTTTT.

The chain recombines TRBV7-2 with TRBJ2-7; D is unresolved. The CDR3 has 14 residues. Per germline, CDR1 SGHTA and CDR2 FQGNSA. V dropped 0 bases and J dropped 4 bases, with 10 bases sitting between them. This CDR3 reads CASSLARGPYEQYF. CDR3 nucleotides: TGTGCCAGCAGCTTAGCGCGAGGCCCTTACGAGCAGTACTTC.

This clone came up a few times. Just one base apart from a much larger clone, this may be a read error. The rearrangement links TRBV19 to TRBJ1-1, with a possible D match to TRBD1 (5 bases). The germline gives CDR1 LNHDA, CDR2 SQIVND (reference sequence). The V and J ends lost 6 bases and 3 bases respectively, with 5 bases between them. The CDR3 loop spans 11 amino acids. This CDR3 reads CASSRDTEAFF. Here the CDR3 DNA reads TGTGCCAGTAGCAGGGACACTGAAGCTTTCTTT.

The chain recombines TRBV30 with TRBJ1-5; TRBD1 agrees at 8 bases. This CDR3 has 13 amino acids. The V gene end was trimmed by 5 bases and the J gene end by 4 bases; junction bases not matched to a gene: 4. Germline assignment: CDR1 GTSNPN and CDR2 SVGIG (reference sequence). CDR3 protein: CAWGQGSNQPQHF. CDR3 DNA: TGTGCCTGGGGACAGGGCTCTAATCAGCCCCAGCATTTT.

The chain carries TRBV30 and TRBJ2-2, with TRBD1 as a possible D gene (5 bases). Trimming removed 3 bases at V and 8 bases at J, with 13 bases between. CDR1 and CDR2 (germline): GTSNPN, SVGIG (reference sequence). This CDR3 has 13 residues. DNA for the CDR3: TGTGCCTGGAGGGCCCAAGGGGCGGGGGAGCTGTTTTTT. It encodes CAWRAQGAGELFF.

This sequence joins TRBV5-1 and TRBJ2-1; D is uncertain. The length of the CDR3 is 14 residues. Trimming cost V 0 bases and J 7 bases, with 11 bases left between them. From germline, CDR1 is SGHRS and CDR2 YFSETQ. The CDR3 here is CASSLAIGGNEQFF. Written as DNA, the CDR3 is TGCGCCAGCAGCTTGGCCATCGGTGGGAATGAGCAGTTCTTC. The whole variable domain, filled in from reference TRBV5-1 and TRBJ2-1, reads KAGVTQTPRYLIKTRGQQVTLSCSPISGHRSVSWYQQTPGQGLQFLFEYFSETQRNKGNFPGRFSGRQFSNSRSEMNVSTLELGDSALYLCASSLAIGGNEQFFGPGTRLTVL.

The CDR3, as DNA: TGTGCCAGCAGCGTAGGGGAGGGCGCGACAGATACGCAGTATTTT. The encoded protein is CASSVGEGATDTQYF. The chain uses TRBV9 and TRBJ2-3; 7 bases align to TRBD2. The germline CDR1 and CDR2 sequences are SGDLS and YYNGEE. The ends lost 0 bases at V and 3 bases at J; junction bases unmatched: 4. This CDR3 has 15 residues. The whole variable domain, remainder taken from reference TRBV9 and TRBJ2-3, is DSGVTQTPKHLITATGQRVTLRCSPRSGDLSVYWYQQSLDQGLQFLIQYYNGEERAKGNILERFSAQQFPDLHSELNLSSLELGDSALYFCASSVGEGATDTQYFGPGTRLTVL.

The gene calls are TRBV15 and TRBJ1-2; perhaps TRBD1 as D (5 bases). Trimming removed 4 bases at V and 4 bases at J, with 19 bases between. The germline V gene encodes CDR1 LNHNV and CDR2 YYDKDF (reference sequence). The CDR3 runs 16 residues. CDR3 coding DNA: TGTGCCACCAGCAAGGGAATTGGGCAGGGACCCTATGGCTACACCTTC. Amino acid sequence: CATSKGIGQGPYGYTF.

On this clone itself: In this CDR3 the conserved last residue, phenylalanine or tryptophan, is missing, so a read error is likely. The chain links TRBV10-3 to TRBJ1-1, with 7 bases aligning to TRBD1. This CDR3 is built from 14 residues. CDR1 is ENHRY and CDR2 is SYGVKD in the germline V gene. V trimming: 5 bases; J trimming: 3 bases; junction bases outside the gene matches: 6. CDR3 protein: CAISLTGDDTEAFL. CDR3 nucleotides: TGTGCCATCAGTTTAACAGGGGATGACACTGAAGCTTTCCTT.